Following are 2 T cell receptor beta chains from one sample sequenced in a study of post-analysis software for immune sequencing data. Study-wide results and caveats: TRBV5-6, TRBV5-1 and TRBV20-1 belonged to a set of about 5 TRBV segments that were more frequent in patients than controls.

No antigen is known for these receptors. Carried by the TCR beta cDNA libraries were unique molecular identifiers. TCRdb fed the PCR reads into MiXCR, producing one record per CDR3 protein. The table includes hundreds of thousands of distinct CDR3 sequences, 30% to 40% detected once. The sequenced sample was blood. These receptors were obtained from a girl aged 2 to 10 with multiple sclerosis.

A few counts support this clonotype. The chain has TRBV20-1 and TRBJ1-2, with TRBD1 identical over 7 bases. The germline CDR1 and CDR2 sequences are DFQATT and SNEGSKA (reference sequence). V dropped 1 base and J dropped 4; count of bases not matched to a gene: 3. The CDR3 runs to 13 residues. In DNA form, the CDR3 reads TGCAGTGCTAGAGTACAGGGGAGCTATGGCTACACCTTC. Protein product: CSARVQGSYGYTF.

This sequence joins TRBV4-2 and TRBJ1-4; weak D call: TRBD1 (6 bases). The CDR3 is made up of 15 amino acids. V lost 0 bases and J lost 5, with 10 bases in between. CDR1 is LGHNA and CDR2 is YNFKEQ in the germline V gene. CDR3 residues: CASSQDQGRNEKLFF. DNA of the CDR3: TGTGCCAGCAGCCAAGATCAGGGGAGGAATGAAAAACTGTTTTTT.